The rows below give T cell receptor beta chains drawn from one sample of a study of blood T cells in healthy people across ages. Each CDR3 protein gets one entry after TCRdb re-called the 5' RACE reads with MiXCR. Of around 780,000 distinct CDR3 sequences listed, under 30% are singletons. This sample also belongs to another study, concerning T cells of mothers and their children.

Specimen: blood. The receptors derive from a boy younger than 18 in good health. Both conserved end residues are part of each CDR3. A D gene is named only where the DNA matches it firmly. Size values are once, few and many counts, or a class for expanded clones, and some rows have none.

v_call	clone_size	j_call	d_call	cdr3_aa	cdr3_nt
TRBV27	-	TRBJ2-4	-	CASRSGGIQYF	TGTGCCAGCAGATCAGGCGGCATTCAGTACTTC
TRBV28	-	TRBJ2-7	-	CASTQALDEQYF	TGTGCCAGCACCCAAGCCTTGGACGAGCAGTACTTC
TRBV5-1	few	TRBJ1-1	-	CASSLGKGHRAPNTEAFF	TGCGCCAGCAGCTTGGGAAAGGGCCACCGGGCACCGAACACTGAAGCTTTCTTT
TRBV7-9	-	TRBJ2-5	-	CASSIGGRGRYQETQYF	TGTGCCAGCAGCATCGGGGGACGGGGTCGGTACCAAGAGACCCAGTACTTC
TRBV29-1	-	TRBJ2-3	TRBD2	CSVKDGSRGAPDTQYF	TGCAGCGTTAAAGACGGCTCGCGGGGGGCGCCAGATACGCAGTATTTT
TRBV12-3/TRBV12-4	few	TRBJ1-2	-	CASKGGPRNYGYTF	TGTGCCAGCAAGGGGGGCCCGAGGAACTATGGCTACACCTTC
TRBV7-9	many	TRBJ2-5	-	CASSAGQKEETQYF	TGTGCCAGCAGCGCGGGACAGAAAGAAGAGACCCAGTACTTC
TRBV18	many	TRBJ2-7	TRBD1	CASSPTGNEQYF	TGTGCCAGCTCCCCGACAGGGAACGAGCAGTACTTC
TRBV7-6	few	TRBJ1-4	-	CASSLRSEINEKLFF	TGTGCCAGCAGCTTAAGATCCGAGATTAATGAAAAACTGTTTTTT
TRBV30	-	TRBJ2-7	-	CAWSPPGTMSSYEQYF	TGTGCCTGGAGTCCCCCGGGGACAATGAGCTCCTACGAGCAGTACTTC
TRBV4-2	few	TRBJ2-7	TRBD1	CASSQGGTGGTYEQYF	TGTGCCAGCAGCCAAGGTGGGACAGGGGGCACCTACGAGCAGTACTTC
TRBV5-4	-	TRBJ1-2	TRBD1	CASSLIKTGVKGYTF	TGTGCCAGCAGCCTGATAAAAACAGGGGTAAAGGGCTACACCTTC
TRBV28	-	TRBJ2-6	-	CASSPSGTGWGTGANVPTF	-
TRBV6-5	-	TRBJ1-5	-	CASSYIMGGDSNQPQHF	TGTGCCAGCAGTTACATCATGGGGGGGGATAGCAATCAGCCCCAGCATTTT
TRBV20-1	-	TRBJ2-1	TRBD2	CSATRYGLADDNEQFF	TGCAGTGCTACAAGGTACGGACTAGCGGACGACAATGAGCAGTTCTTC
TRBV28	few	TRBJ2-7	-	CASSLTYSFYEQYF	TGTGCCAGCAGTTTAACATACAGTTTCTACGAGCAGTACTTC
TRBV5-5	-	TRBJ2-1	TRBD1	CASSLDQGVPMNGQFF	TGTGCCAGCAGCTTGGATCAGGGGGTACCAATGAATGGGCAGTTCTTC
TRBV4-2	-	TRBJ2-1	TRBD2	CASSQGGAVAGNYNEQFF	TGTGCCAGCAGCCAAGGGGGAGCGGTAGCGGGGAACTACAATGAGCAGTTCTTC
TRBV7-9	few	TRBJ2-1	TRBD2	CASSLGASGRQEQFF	TGTGCCAGCAGCTTAGGGGCTAGCGGTCGTCAAGAGCAGTTCTTC
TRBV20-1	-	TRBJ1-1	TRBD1	CSAVRGPNTEAFF	TGCAGTGCGGTCAGGGGGCCGAACACTGAAGCTTTCTTT
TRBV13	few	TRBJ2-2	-	CASSLGLGSTGELFF	TGTGCCAGCAGCTTAGGCCTCGGCAGCACCGGGGAGCTGTTTTTT
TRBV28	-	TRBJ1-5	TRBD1	CASSLWDRDNQPQHF	TGTGCCAGCAGTTTATGGGACAGGGACAATCAGCCCCAACATTTT
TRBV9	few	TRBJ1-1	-	CASSVEVDTEAFF	TGTGCCAGCAGCGTAGAGGTGGACACTGAAGCTTTCTTT